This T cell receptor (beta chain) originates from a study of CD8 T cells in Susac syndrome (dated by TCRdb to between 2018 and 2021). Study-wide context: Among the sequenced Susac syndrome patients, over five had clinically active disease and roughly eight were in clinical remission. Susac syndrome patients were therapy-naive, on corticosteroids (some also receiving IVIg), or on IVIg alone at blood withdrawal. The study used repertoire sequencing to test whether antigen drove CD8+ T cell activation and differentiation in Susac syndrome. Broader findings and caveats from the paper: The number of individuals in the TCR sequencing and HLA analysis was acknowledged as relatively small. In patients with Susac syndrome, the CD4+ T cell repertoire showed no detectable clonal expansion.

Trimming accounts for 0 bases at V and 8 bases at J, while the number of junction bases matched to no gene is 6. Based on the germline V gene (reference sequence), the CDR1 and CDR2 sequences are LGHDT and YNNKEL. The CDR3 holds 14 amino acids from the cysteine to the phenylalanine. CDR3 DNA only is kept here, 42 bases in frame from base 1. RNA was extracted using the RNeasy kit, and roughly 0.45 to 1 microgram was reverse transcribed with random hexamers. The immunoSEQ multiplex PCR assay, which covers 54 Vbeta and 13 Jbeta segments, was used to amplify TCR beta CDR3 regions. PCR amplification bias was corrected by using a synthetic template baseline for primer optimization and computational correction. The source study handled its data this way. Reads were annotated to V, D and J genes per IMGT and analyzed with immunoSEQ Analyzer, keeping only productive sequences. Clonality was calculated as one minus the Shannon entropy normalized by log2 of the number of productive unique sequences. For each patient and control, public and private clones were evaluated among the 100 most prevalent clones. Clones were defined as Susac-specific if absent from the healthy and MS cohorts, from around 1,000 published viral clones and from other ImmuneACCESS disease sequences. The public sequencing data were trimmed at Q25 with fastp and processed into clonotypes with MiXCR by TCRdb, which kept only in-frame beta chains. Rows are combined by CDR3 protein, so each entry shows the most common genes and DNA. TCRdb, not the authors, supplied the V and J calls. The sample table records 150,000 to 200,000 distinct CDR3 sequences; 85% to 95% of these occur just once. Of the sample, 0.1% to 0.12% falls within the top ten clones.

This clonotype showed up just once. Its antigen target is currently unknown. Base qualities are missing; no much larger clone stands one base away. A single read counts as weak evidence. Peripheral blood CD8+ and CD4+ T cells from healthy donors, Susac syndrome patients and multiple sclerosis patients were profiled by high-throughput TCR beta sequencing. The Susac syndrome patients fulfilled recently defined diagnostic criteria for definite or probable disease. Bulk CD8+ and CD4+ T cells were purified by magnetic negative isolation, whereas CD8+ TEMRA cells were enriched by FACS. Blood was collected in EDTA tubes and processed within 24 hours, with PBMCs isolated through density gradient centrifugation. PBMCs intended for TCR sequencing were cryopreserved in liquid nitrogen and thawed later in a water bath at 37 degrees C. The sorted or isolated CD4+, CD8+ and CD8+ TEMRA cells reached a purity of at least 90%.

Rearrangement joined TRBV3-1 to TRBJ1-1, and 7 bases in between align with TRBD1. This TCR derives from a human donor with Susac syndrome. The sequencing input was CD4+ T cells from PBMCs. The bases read TGTGCCAGCAGCCAAGATGGGCGGGACAGAGAAGCTTTCTTT. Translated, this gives CASSQDGRDREAFF.